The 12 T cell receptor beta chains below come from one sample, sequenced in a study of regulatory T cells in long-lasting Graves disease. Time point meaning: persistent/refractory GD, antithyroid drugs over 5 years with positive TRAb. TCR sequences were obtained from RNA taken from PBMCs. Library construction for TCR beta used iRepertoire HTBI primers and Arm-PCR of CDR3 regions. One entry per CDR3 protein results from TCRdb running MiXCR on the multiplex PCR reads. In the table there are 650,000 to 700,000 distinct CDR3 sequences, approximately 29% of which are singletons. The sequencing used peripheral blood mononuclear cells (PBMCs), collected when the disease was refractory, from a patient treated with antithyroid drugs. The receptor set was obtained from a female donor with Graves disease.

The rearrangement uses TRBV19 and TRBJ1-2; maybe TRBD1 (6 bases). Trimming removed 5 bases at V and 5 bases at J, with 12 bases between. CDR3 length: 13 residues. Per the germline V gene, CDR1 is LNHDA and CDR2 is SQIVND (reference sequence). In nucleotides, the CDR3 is TGTGCCAGTAGTGGTTCCCAGGGGTATGGCTACACCTTC. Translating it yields CASSGSQGYGYTF.

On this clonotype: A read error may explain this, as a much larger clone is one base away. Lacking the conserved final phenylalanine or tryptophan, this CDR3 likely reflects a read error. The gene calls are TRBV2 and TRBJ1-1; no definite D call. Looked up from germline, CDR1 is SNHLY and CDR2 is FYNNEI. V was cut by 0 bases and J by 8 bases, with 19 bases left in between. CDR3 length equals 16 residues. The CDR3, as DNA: TGTGCCAGCAGTGAAGCGCCAGGACGCCTCGGGTGGGAAGCTTTCTCT. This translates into CASSEAPGRLGWEAFS.

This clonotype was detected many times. The CDR3 region is CASRPAAATYGYTF. CDR3 DNA: TGTGCCAGCAGGCCTGCGGCTGCCACCTATGGCTACACCTTC. V gene TRBV6-1 combines with J gene TRBJ1-2; D is uncertain. CDR1 is MNHNS, CDR2 SASEGT, per germline. The CDR3 runs to 14 residues. V was pared by 6 bases and J by 4 bases, with 15 bases between.

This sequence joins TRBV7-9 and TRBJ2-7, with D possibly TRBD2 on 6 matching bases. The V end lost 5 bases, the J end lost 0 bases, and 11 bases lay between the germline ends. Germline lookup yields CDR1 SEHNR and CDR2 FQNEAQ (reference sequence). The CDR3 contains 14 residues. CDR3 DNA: TGTGCCAGCAGCCCGGGGGTCATCTCCTACGAGCAGTACTTC. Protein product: CASSPGVISYEQYF.

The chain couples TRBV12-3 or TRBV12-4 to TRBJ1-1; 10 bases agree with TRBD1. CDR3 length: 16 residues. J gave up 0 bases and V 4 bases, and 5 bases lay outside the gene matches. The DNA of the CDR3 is TGTGCCAGCAGTTCCGACAGGGGGCTTATGAACACTGAAGCTTTCTTT. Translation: CASSSDRGLMNTEAFF.

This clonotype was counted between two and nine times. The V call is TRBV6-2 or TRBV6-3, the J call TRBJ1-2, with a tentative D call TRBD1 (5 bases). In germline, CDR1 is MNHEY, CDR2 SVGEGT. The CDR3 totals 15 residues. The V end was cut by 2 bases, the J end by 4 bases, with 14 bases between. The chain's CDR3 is CASSYVQDSLYGYTF. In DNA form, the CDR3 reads TGTGCCAGCAGTTACGTACAGGATTCCCTCTATGGCTACACCTTC.

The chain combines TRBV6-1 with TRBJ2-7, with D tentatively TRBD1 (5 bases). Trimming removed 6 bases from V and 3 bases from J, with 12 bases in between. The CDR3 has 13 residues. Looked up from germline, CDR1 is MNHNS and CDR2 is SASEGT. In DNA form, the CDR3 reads TGTGCCAGCAGCACCACAGGAGTCTACGAGCAGTACTTC. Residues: CASSTTGVYEQYF.

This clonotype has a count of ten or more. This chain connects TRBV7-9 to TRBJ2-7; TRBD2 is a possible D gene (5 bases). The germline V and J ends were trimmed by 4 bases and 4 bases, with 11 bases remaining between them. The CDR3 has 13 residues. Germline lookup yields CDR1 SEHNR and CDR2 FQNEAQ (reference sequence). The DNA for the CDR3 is TGTGCCAGCAGCTCCCTAGCCGGATACGAGCAGTACTTC. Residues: CASSSLAGYEQYF.

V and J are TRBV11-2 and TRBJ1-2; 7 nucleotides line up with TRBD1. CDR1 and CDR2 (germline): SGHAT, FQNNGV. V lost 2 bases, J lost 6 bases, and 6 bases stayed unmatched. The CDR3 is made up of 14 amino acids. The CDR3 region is CASSLSNRGNGYTF. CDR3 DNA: TGTGCCAGCAGCTTAAGCAACAGGGGAAATGGCTACACCTTC.

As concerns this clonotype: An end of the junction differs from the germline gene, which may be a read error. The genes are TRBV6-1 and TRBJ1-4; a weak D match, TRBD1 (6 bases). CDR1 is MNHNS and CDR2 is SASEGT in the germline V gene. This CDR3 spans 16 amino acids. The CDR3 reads CASRHYSDSSNEELFF. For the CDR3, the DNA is TGTGCCAGCAGGCATTACTCGGACAGCTCTAATGAAGAACTGTTTTTT.

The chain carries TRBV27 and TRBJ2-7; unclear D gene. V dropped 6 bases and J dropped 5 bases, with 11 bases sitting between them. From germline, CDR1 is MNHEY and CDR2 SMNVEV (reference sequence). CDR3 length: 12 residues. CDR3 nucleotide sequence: TGTGCCAGCAGGAAAAGGGTGGACGAGCAGTACTTC. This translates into CASRKRVDEQYF.

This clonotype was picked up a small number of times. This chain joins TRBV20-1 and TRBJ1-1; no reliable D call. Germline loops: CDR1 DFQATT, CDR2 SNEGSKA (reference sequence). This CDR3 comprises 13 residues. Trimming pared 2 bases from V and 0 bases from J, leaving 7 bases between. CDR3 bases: TGCAGTGCTAGAAACAGCATGAACACTGAAGCTTTCTTT. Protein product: CSARNSMNTEAFF.